The 8 T cell receptor beta chains below all came from one sample that was sequenced in a study of molecular identifiers for immune sequencing clone quantification. TCRdb re-called the PCR reads through MiXCR, storing one row per CDR3 protein. The data hold about half a million distinct CDR3 sequences, with about a fifth observed a single time. The sequencing sample was made of naive CD8+ T cells from blood, with Jurkat cell RNA spiked in. Subset noted: FACS-sorted CD8+CD4-CCR7+CD45RA+ naive T cells. Receptors originate from a human donor in good health. Some libraries in this study had Jurkat cell RNA spiked in.

CDR3 DNA sequence: TGTGCCACCAGTGAGACGGGGGTGCAGTTCTTC. Its protein is CATSETGVQFF. The J gene is TRBJ2-1, the V gene TRBV24-1; D possibly corresponds to TRBD2 (6 bases). CDR1 is KGHDR, CDR2 SFDVKD, per germline. The CDR3 spans 11 residues. Trimming cost V 4 bases and J 12 bases, with 9 bases left between them.

This clonotype was seen more than once but under ten times. The J gene is TRBJ2-1, the V gene TRBV24-1, with 10 bases lining up with TRBD2. Germline loops: CDR1 KGHDR, CDR2 SFDVKD. CDR3 length: 16 amino acids. The junction had 10 bases not matched to a gene; V was cut back by 4 bases and J by 8 bases. The CDR3 region has the DNA TGTGCCACCAGTGAACCCTTCAGCACTAGCGGGGATGAGCAGTTCTTC. The encoded protein is CATSEPFSTSGDEQFF.

This clonotype was seen ten or more times. The rearrangement uses TRBV7-9 and TRBJ2-7; tentatively, D is TRBD1 (6 bases). The germline V and J ends were trimmed by 4 bases and 4 bases, with 20 bases remaining between them. Germline-derived CDR1 and CDR2 are SEHNR and FQNEAQ (reference sequence). CDR3 size: 16 residues. Here the CDR3 DNA reads TGTGCCAGCAGCTCGTCACGGGACAAGGGGTGGTACGAGCAGTACTTC. This sequence encodes CASSSSRDKGWYEQYF.

A remark on this clonotype: A read error is possible here, since a much larger clone lies one base away. The genes are TRBV7-9 and TRBJ2-3, with D perhaps being TRBD1 or TRBD2 (5 bases each). The V gene lost 5 bases and the J gene lost 3 bases, with 15 bases spanning the gap. Germline-derived CDR1 and CDR2 are SEHNR and FQNEAQ (reference sequence). The CDR3 totals 15 residues. The CDR3 nucleotides are TGTGCCAGCAGCCCCTCTGCCGGGGCTACAGATACGCAGTATTTT. Amino acid sequence: CASSPSAGATDTQYF.

The V and J genes are TRBV28 and TRBJ1-2, with 7 bases lining up with TRBD1. Germline V gives CDR1 MDHEN, CDR2 SYDVKM. J lost 13 bases, V lost 8 bases, and 16 bases had no gene match. The length of the CDR3 is 13 residues. The CDR3 nucleotides read TGTGCCAGCCAGACAGGGAGCGGCTATGGCCGCACCTTC. It specifies CASQTGSGYGRTF.

This clonotype was counted many times. CDR3 protein: CSARDLETSITDTQYF. The CDR3 DNA follows: TGCAGTGCTAGAGATCTGGAGACTAGCATAACAGATACGCAGTATTTT. The chain uses TRBV20-1 and TRBJ2-3; 7 positions agree with TRBD2. V shed 0 bases and J 3 bases; nucleotides not matched to a gene: 9. Per the germline V gene, CDR1 is DFQATT and CDR2 is SNEGSKA (reference sequence). The length of the CDR3 is 16 residues.

Points on this clonotype: Being one base from a much bigger clone, this may be a read error. The CDR3 sequence is CAGSLYPGSSTDTQYF. CDR3 DNA: TGTGCCGGCAGTTTATATCCGGGTTCCAGCACAGATACGCAGTATTTT. The chain carries TRBV28 and TRBJ2-3; unclear D gene. Germline V gene lookup returns CDR1 MDHEN and CDR2 SYDVKM. The CDR3 spans 16 residues.

This clonotype was counted between two and nine times. This chain links TRBV27 with TRBJ2-2, with D possibly matching TRBD2 (6 bases). The V and J ends lost 2 bases and 3 bases respectively, with 13 bases between them. The germline V gene has CDR1 MNHEY and CDR2 SMNVEV (reference sequence). The CDR3 totals 16 residues. CDR3 nucleotides: TGTGCCAGCAGTTTAGTTGCGGGACCCTACACCGGGGAGCTGTTTTTT. Translation gives CASSLVAGPYTGELFF.